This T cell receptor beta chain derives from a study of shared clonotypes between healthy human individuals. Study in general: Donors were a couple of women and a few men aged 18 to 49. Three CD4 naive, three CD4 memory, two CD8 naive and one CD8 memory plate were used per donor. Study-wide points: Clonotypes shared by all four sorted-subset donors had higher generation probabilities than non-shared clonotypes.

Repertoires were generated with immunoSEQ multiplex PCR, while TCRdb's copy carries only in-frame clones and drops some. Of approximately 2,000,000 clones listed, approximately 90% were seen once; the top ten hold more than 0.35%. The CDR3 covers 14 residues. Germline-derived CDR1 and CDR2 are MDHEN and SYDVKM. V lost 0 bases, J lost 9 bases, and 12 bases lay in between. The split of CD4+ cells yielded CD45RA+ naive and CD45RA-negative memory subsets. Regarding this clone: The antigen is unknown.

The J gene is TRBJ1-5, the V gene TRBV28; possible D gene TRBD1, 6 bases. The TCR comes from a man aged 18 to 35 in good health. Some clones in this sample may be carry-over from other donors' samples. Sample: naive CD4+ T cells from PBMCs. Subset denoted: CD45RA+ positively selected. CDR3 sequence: CASSLWQGSGPQHF. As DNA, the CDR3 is TGTGCCAGCAGTTTATGGCAGGGGAGTGGGCCCCAGCATTTT.